This is a list of T cell receptor beta chains from one sample in a study of cytomegalovirus exposure and HLA in healthy donors. TCRdb's table, derived via immunoSEQ multiplex PCR, lists solely in-frame clones and lacks some. The table has 150,000 to 200,000 clones, about three quarters seen once; the top ten hold around 1%. The sequencing input was PBMCs. Source of these receptors: a woman in her forties in good health and CMV-seronegative. CDR3s include the opening cysteine and the closing phenylalanine or tryptophan. A D gene is named only where the DNA matches it firmly. Size is stated for part of the rows, as once, few or many counts, or as a class when the clone is expanded.

abundance	v_gene	d_gene	j_gene	CDR3aa	CDR3nt
once	TRBV27	NA	TRBJ1-6	CASKSGSSYNSPLHF	TGTGCCAGCAAGTCGGGAAGCTCCTATAATTCACCCCTCCACTTT
once	TRBV4-3	NA	TRBJ1-3	CASSQELGPSGNTIYF	TGCGCCAGCAGCCAAGAACTGGGCCCCTCTGGAAACACCATATATTTT
NA	TRBV7-2	NA	TRBJ1-1	CASSLVQGGEAFF	TGTGCCAGCAGCTTAGTGCAGGGAGGAGAAGCTTTCTTT
once	TRBV19	NA	TRBJ2-7	CASSTEGQYEQYF	TGTGCCAGTTCCACGGAGGGGCAGTACGAGCAGTACTTC
NA	TRBV30	NA	TRBJ1-4	CAWSWFSRGEKLFF	TGTGCCTGGAGTTGGTTCAGCAGGGGTGAAAAACTGTTTTTT
NA	TRBV19	NA	TRBJ1-3	CASSILGGNTIYF	TGTGCCAGTAGTATTCTCGGGGGAAACACCATATATTTT
NA	TRBV4-3	TRBD2	TRBJ2-3	CASSQAGGGEEQYF	TGCGCCAGCAGCCAAGCGGGAGGCGGTGAGGAGCAGTATTTT
NA	TRBV29-1	TRBD1	TRBJ2-7	CSAGDRAHEQYF	TGCAGCGCCGGGGACAGGGCTCACGAGCAGTACTTC
NA	TRBV29-1	TRBD1	TRBJ1-1	CSGRGGPNTEAFF	TGCAGCGGCAGAGGGGGCCCCAACACTGAAGCTTTCTTT
NA	TRBV11-2	NA	TRBJ2-1	CASTSSSSAYNEQFF	TGTGCCAGCACAAGTAGTTCCAGCGCTTACAATGAGCAGTTCTTC
NA	TRBV28	TRBD2	TRBJ2-2	CASSRTRTGELFF	TGTGCCAGCAGCCGGACTAGGACCGGGGAGCTGTTTTTT
NA	TRBV29-1	NA	TRBJ1-6	CSVGTDHNSPLHF	TGCAGCGTTGGAACAGACCATAATTCACCCCTCCACTTT
few	TRBV4-1	NA	TRBJ2-4	CASSRLPGSDIQYF	TGCGCCAGCAGCCGCCTTCCGGGATCGGACATTCAGTACTTC
NA	TRBV7-9	TRBD1	TRBJ1-5	CASSLSTGAYQPQHF	TGTGCCAGCAGCCTCTCGACAGGGGCATATCAGCCCCAGCATTTT
NA	TRBV28	NA	TRBJ1-2	CASSGGAPGYGYTF	TGTGCCAGCAGTGGAGGGGCCCCGGGGTATGGCTACACCTTC
NA	TRBV10-2	NA	TRBJ1-2	CASSESPFRQPGYGYTF	TGCGCCAGCAGTGAGTCGCCTTTCCGACAGCCTGGTTATGGCTACACCTTC
NA	TRBV5-1	TRBD2	TRBJ2-1	CASSSGTSGNNEQFF	TGCGCCAGCAGCTCCGGGACTAGCGGGAACAATGAGCAGTTCTTC
NA	TRBV11-3	NA	TRBJ2-3	CASSLVPDTQYF	TGTGCCAGCAGCTTAGTCCCGGATACGCAGTATTTT
NA	TRBV7-6	NA	TRBJ1-3	CASSLGVSGPSTGNTIYF	TGTGCCAGCAGCTTAGGGGTTTCAGGGCCCAGCACTGGAAACACCATATATTTT
NA	TRBV6-4	TRBD2	TRBJ2-1	CASSSRTSGSIYEQFF	TGTGCCAGCAGTTCCCGGACTAGCGGGAGCATCTATGAGCAGTTCTTC
NA	TRBV27	NA	TRBJ1-1	CASSLTQRDTEAFF	TGTGCCAGCAGTTTAACACAACGGGACACTGAAGCTTTCTTT
NA	TRBV10-3	NA	TRBJ1-1	CAISESMYQGTEAFF	TGTGCCATCAGTGAGTCGATGTACCAGGGCACTGAAGCTTTCTTT
NA	TRBV5-1	TRBD1	TRBJ2-1	CASSYFRDRGRNEQFF	TGCGCCAGCAGCTACTTCCGGGACAGGGGGCGAAATGAGCAGTTCTTC
NA	TRBV7-3	TRBD1	TRBJ1-1	CASRRDSQAEAFF	TGTGCCAGCAGGAGGGACAGTCAAGCTGAAGCTTTCTTT
NA	TRBV6-5	NA	TRBJ1-1	CASSRTTREGRAFF	TGTGCCAGCAGTCGTACCACGAGGGAGGGACGGGCTTTCTTT
NA	TRBV7-6	TRBD2	TRBJ2-3	CASSLGTSGTITDTQYF	TGTGCCAGCAGCTTAGGGACTAGCGGGACGATCACAGATACGCAGTATTTT
NA	TRBV7-9	TRBD2	TRBJ2-5	CASSLAFGGREETQYF	TGTGCCAGCAGCTTAGCGTTTGGCGGGAGAGAAGAGACCCAGTACTTC
NA	TRBV18	NA	TRBJ1-3	CASSPDSRGNTIYF	TGTGCCAGCTCACCGGACAGCCGAGGAAACACCATATATTTT
NA	TRBV27	NA	TRBJ1-1	CASSTDSLNTEAFF	TGTGCCAGCAGTACTGACAGTCTGAACACTGAAGCTTTCTTT
NA	TRBV5-6	NA	TRBJ1-5	CASSRWVEDQPQHF	TGTGCCAGCAGCCGGTGGGTAGAGGATCAGCCCCAGCATTTT
NA	TRBV18	TRBD2	TRBJ2-5	CASSPDRTSGRETQYF	TGTGCCAGCTCACCCGATCGGACTAGCGGGAGGGAGACCCAGTACTTC
NA	TRBV6-5	NA	TRBJ1-2	CASSYEGRRDYGYTF	TGTGCCAGCAGTTACGAGGGGAGGAGGGACTATGGCTACACCTTC
NA	TRBV6-5	NA	TRBJ1-5	CASSYGWGGNQPQHF	TGTGCCAGCAGTTACGGGTGGGGGGGCAATCAGCCCCAGCATTTT
NA	TRBV6-4	NA	TRBJ1-2	CASSQNGGGYTF	TGTGCCAGCAGCCAAAACGGGGGTGGCTACACCTTC
once	TRBV25-1	NA	TRBJ1-6	CASSDDRSYNSPLHF	TGTGCCAGCAGCGACGACAGGTCCTATAATTCACCCCTCCACTTT
NA	TRBV11-3	NA	TRBJ2-3	CASSPPGGLADTQYF	TGTGCCAGCAGCCCTCCAGGGGGGTTGGCAGATACGCAGTATTTT
once	TRBV28	TRBD1	TRBJ1-2	CASSLTDGTGSGGYTF	TGTGCCAGCAGTTTAACCGATGGGACAGGGTCCGGCGGCTACACCTTC
NA	TRBV5-6	NA	TRBJ1-1	CASSLLANTEAFF	TGTGCCAGCAGCTTGTTGGCGAACACTGAAGCTTTCTTT
NA	TRBV18	NA	TRBJ2-2	CASSPGAQQNTGELFF	TGTGCCAGCTCTCCAGGGGCCCAACAGAACACCGGGGAGCTGTTTTTT
NA	TRBV2	TRBD2	TRBJ2-3	CASSELAGASSTDTQYF	TGTGCCAGCAGTGAACTAGCGGGAGCTTCTAGCACAGATACGCAGTATTTT
NA	TRBV25-1	NA	TRBJ2-5	CASSEGRGGPQYF	TGTGCCAGCAGTGAGGGGCGGGGCGGGCCCCAGTACTTC
NA	TRBV30	TRBD1	TRBJ1-1	CAWERDRDTEAFF	TGTGCCTGGGAGAGGGACAGGGACACTGAAGCTTTCTTT
NA	TRBV7-6	NA	TRBJ2-2	CASSLQAGSTGELFF	TGTGCCAGCAGCTTACAGGCAGGGTCCACCGGGGAGCTGTTTTTT
NA	TRBV30	NA	TRBJ1-1	CAWRNTGTSAFF	TGTGCCTGGAGGAATACCGGGACTTCAGCTTTCTTT
NA	TRBV5-8	NA	TRBJ2-5	CASSLGVGQETQYF	TGTGCCAGCAGCCTCGGAGTAGGCCAAGAGACCCAGTACTTC
NA	TRBV30	NA	TRBJ2-3	CAWSRYVVSSVTDTQYF	TGTGCCTGGAGTCGCTATGTGGTATCCTCGGTTACAGATACGCAGTATTTT
NA	TRBV7-2	TRBD1	TRBJ2-1	CASSLWAGGVNEQFF	TGTGCCAGCAGCTTATGGGCAGGGGGCGTCAATGAGCAGTTCTTC
NA	TRBV18	TRBD2	TRBJ2-2	CASSRSSGGNTGELFF	TGTGCCAGCTCACGGTCGTCGGGAGGGAACACCGGGGAGCTGTTTTTT
NA	TRBV11-3	TRBD2	TRBJ2-5	CASSLGLAGEQQETQYF	TGTGCCAGCAGCCTGGGACTAGCGGGAGAGCAACAAGAGACCCAGTACTTC
few	TRBV5-8	NA	TRBJ1-2	CASSLARGFYGYTF	TGTGCCAGCAGCTTGGCCAGGGGTTTCTATGGCTACACCTTC
NA	TRBV4-1	TRBD1	TRBJ2-1	CASSNDRGYNEQFF	TGCGCCAGCAGCAATGACAGGGGCTACAATGAGCAGTTCTTC